This T cell receptor (beta chain) was profiled in a study of beta chain features in type 1 diabetes. Study-level points and caveats: For Type 1 diabetes patients, all four CD4+ subsets carried TCRB CDR3s that were moderately but significantly shorter. The study found that naive, central memory and Treg TCRB repertoires appeared more similar in patients than in healthy donors.

Germline V gives CDR1 MDHEN, CDR2 SYDVKM. V lost 6 bases to trimming and J lost 4 bases, with 18 bases between them. The CDR3 totals 15 residues. Note on this clone: What it recognizes is unknown.

The isolated RNA, all of it, was reverse transcribed, so expressed TCRB transcripts were what got sequenced. TCRdb's table, derived via immunoSEQ multiplex PCR, lists solely in-frame clones and lacks some. The sample records some 190,000 clones, around 8% being singletons. This clonotype was sampled from a woman aged 35 to 49 with type 1 diabetes. The gene calls are TRBV28 and TRBJ2-5; TRBD1 is a possible D gene (5 bases). Sequencing was carried out using central memory CD4+ T cells from blood. This CDR3 reads CASSRPGSSRETQYF. For the CDR3, the DNA is TGTGCCAGCAGCCGCCCAGGGTCCAGTCGAGAGACCCAGTACTTC.